A selection of T cell receptor beta chains follows, all from one sample in a study of T cell responses to AZD1222 COVID-19 vaccine. Repertoires were generated with immunoSEQ multiplex PCR, while TCRdb's copy carries only in-frame clones and drops some. Here the sample spans 100,000 to 150,000 clones, approximately 92% being singletons. This specimen consisted of peripheral blood, obtained 28 days after the second AZD1222 dose. These TCRs come from an adult who received the AZD1222 COVID-19 vaccine. The CDR3 runs from the conserved cysteine through the conserved F or W.

v_call cdr3_aa
TRBV6-5 CASSYSFAPVYEQYF
TRBV18 CASSPGTSLYSGNTIYF
TRBV19 CASSTRTNYEQYF
TRBV2 CASSEGDRTNNQPQHF
TRBV7-2 CASSLGAGLAGGEQYF
TRBV29-1 CSVVPGRGGLNEQFF
TRBV23-1 CASSRSGRGATEAFF
TRBV7-2 CASSPEPATNEKLFF
TRBV7-2 CASSLYLTNGYTF
TRBV7-2 CASSLAGTKANTEAFF
TRBV5-1 CASSPGYRDTGNTIYF
TRBV7-6 CASSPVIGSGNTIYF
TRBV24-1 CATSDPGTGNQPQHF
TRBV4-1 CASSDGQSNTEAFF
TRBV3-1/TRBV3-2 CASSPRGVGLSYNEQFF
TRBV14 CASSISGVQETQYF
TRBV19 CASSPGINNSPLHF
TRBV6-1 CASSADGGWNNQPQHF
TRBV5-4 CASSLGTSILGGEQYF
TRBV19 CASSTTQNQPQHF
TRBV5-6 CASSLPWDSDSYEQYF
TRBV29-1 CSVEAPGQGETQYF
TRBV18 CASSPGQANYGYTF